A single sample gave rise to the 31 T cell receptor beta chains below, sequenced in a study of blood T cell repertoires in COVID-19. Generated by immunoSEQ multiplex PCR, the TCRdb table keeps only in-frame clones and is missing some. This sample has some 100,000 clones, with 80% to 90% found just once. Sequencing input: PBMCs or T cells enriched from blood (not recorded which). The receptors derive from a woman in her forties or fifties who had recovered from COVID-19.

This clone was observed many times. V and J are TRBV7-6 and TRBJ1-6; the match to TRBD1 covers 8 bases. The CDR3 has 14 residues. Germline lookup yields CDR1 SGHVS and CDR2 FNYEAQ. V trimming: 4 bases; J trimming: 10 bases; junction bases outside the gene matches: 6. The CDR3 nucleotides read TGTGCCAGCAGCTCAGGGGGCGTCGGCTCACCCCTCCACTTT. Translation gives CASSSGGVGSPLHF.

In this sample, this clone turned up a few times. This sequence joins TRBV7-8 and TRBJ1-6; 7 nucleotides line up with TRBD1. CDR1 and CDR2 from the germline V gene are SGHVS and FQNEAQ. The CDR3 is 17 amino acids. With 5 bases clipped from V and 9 bases from J, the junction kept 16 bases outside the gene matches. The CDR3 DNA reads TGTGCCAGCAGCCTATTTACCCCAGGAGGGGGCGGTTCACCCCTCCACTTT. Translated, it gives CASSLFTPGGGGSPLHF. Full variable domain (rest looked up from reference TRBV7-8 and TRBJ1-6): GAGVSQSPRYKVAKRGQDVALRCDPISGHVSLFWYQQALGQGPEFLTYFQNEAQLDKSGLPSDRFFAERPEGSVSTLKIQRTQQEDSAVYLCASSLFTPGGGGSPLHFGNGTRLTVT.

V gene TRBV14 combines with J gene TRBJ1-3; D unclear. The CDR3 is made up of 16 amino acids. Trimming stripped 3 bases from V and 0 bases from J, with 12 bases between. Looked up from germline, CDR1 is SGHDN and CDR2 is FVKESK. CDR3 sequence reads: CASSQQWETSGNTIYF. The CDR3 nucleotides are TGTGCCAGCAGCCAGCAATGGGAGACCTCTGGAAACACCATATATTTT. The full variable domain, its missing parts supplied by reference TRBV14 and TRBJ1-3, is EAGVTQFPSHSVIEKGQTVTLRCDPISGHDNLYWYRRVMGKEIKFLLHFVKESKQDESGMPNNRFLAERTGGTYSTLKVQPAELEDSGVYFCASSQQWETSGNTIYFGEGSWLTVV.

The chain has TRBV9 and TRBJ2-1, with D possibly being TRBD1 (5 bases). CDR1 is SGDLS and CDR2 is YYNGEE in the germline V gene. The CDR3 contains 15 residues. V lost 3 bases, J lost 3 bases, and 13 bases lay in between. The CDR3 coding sequence is TGTGCCAGCAGCGGAAGGACACCAGGCTACAATGAGCAGTTCTTC. Residues: CASSGRTPGYNEQFF.

The J gene is TRBJ2-4, the V gene TRBV9, with a tentative D call TRBD2 (7 bases). The V gene lost 4 bases and the J gene lost 5 bases, with 16 bases spanning the gap. The CDR3 covers 15 residues. Germline CDR1 and CDR2: SGDLS and YYNGEE. The CDR3 loop reads CASSSSGGPQNIQYF. The CDR3 DNA reads TGTGCCAGCAGCTCTTCCGGGGGGCCCCAAAACATTCAGTACTTC. Complete variable domain (other parts from reference TRBV9 and TRBJ2-4): DSGVTQTPKHLITATGQRVTLRCSPRSGDLSVYWYQQSLDQGLQFLIQYYNGEERAKGNILERFSAQQFPDLHSELNLSSLELGDSALYFCASSSSGGPQNIQYFGAGTRLSVL.

CDR3 DNA: TGTGCCAGCAGTTATGGGCAACGGGGAAATCAGCCCCAGCATTTT. Amino acids: CASSYGQRGNQPQHF. The chain employs TRBV6-7 and TRBJ1-5; D is ambiguous. TRBV6-7 has ORF status, its function being uncertain. The CDR3 is 15 residues long. V lost 3 bases and J lost 4, with 13 bases in between.

This chain connects TRBV2 to TRBJ2-7, with 8 positions matching TRBD1. Losses at the gene ends were 6 bases for V and 1 base for J; bases not matched to a gene: 8. The CDR3 covers 15 residues. Germline V gene lookup returns CDR1 SNHLY and CDR2 FYNNEI. The CDR3 loop is CASSPGQAISYEQYF. Written as DNA, the CDR3 is TGTGCCAGCAGCCCGGGACAGGCCATTTCCTACGAGCAGTACTTC.

The chain uses TRBV28 and TRBJ2-7; 10 bases are shared with TRBD1. V dropped 4 bases and J dropped 2; count of bases not matched to a gene: 14. This CDR3 is built from 18 residues. Germline loops: CDR1 MDHEN, CDR2 SYDVKM. CDR3 bases: TGTGCCAGCAGTTCCATAATGGGACAGGGGACGTACACCTACGAGCAGTACTTC. It codes for CASSSIMGQGTYTYEQYF.

V is TRBV28 and J is TRBJ2-3; 13 bases line up with TRBD2. Germline V gives CDR1 MDHEN, CDR2 SYDVKM. The CDR3 is made up of 19 amino acids. After removal of 4 bases from V and 1 base from J, the junction contained 11 bases not matched to a gene. The CDR3 DNA is TGTGCCAGCAGTTCAGGACTAGCGGGGGCCCTATTTGGCACAGATACGCAGTATTTT. This encodes CASSSGLAGALFGTDTQYF.

The J gene is TRBJ1-4, the V gene TRBV28, with TRBD1 as a possible D gene (6 bases). The CDR3 is 14 residues long. Germline V lookup: CDR1 MDHEN, CDR2 SYDVKM. V was cut by 4 bases and J by 7 bases, with 13 bases left in between. CDR3 sequence reads: CASSSPGTSEKLFF. For the CDR3, the DNA is TGTGCCAGCAGTTCCCCCGGGACATCTGAAAAACTGTTTTTT.

The rearrangement joins TRBV28 to TRBJ1-1, with 11 bases lining up with TRBD1. The CDR3 consists of 15 residues. V shed 6 bases and J 4 bases; nucleotides not matched to a gene: 7. From germline, CDR1 is MDHEN and CDR2 SYDVKM. The CDR3 loop is CASRSGQGARTEAFF. CDR3 DNA sequence: TGTGCCAGCAGAAGCGGACAGGGGGCGCGCACTGAAGCTTTCTTT.

In the case of this clone: A read error may account for a junction end that differs from germline. This rearrangement joins TRBV2 to TRBJ2-3, with 10 bases identical to TRBD2. The CDR3 spans 15 residues. CDR1 is SNHLY and CDR2 is FYNNEI in the germline V gene. The CDR3 DNA reads TGTGCCAGCAGTCAAGCTAGCGGGGGACGAGATACGCAGTATTTT. Its translation: CASSQASGGRDTQYF.

The rearrangement joins TRBV19 to TRBJ1-1, with 8 positions matching TRBD1. Germline CDR1 reads LNHDA; CDR2 reads SQIVND (reference sequence). The CDR3 covers 14 residues. The V segment lost 5 bases and the J segment 1 base; nucleotides outside the gene matches: 3. The CDR3 protein is CASSPTGGNTEAFF. In DNA form, the CDR3 reads TGTGCCAGTAGTCCTACAGGGGGGAACACTGAAGCTTTCTTT.

The chain recombines TRBV10-2 with TRBJ2-3; TRBD2 aligns across 14 bases. The CDR3 consists of 16 residues. The V and J ends lost 6 bases and 5 bases, in that order; junction bases with no gene match: 7. CDR1 is WSHSY and CDR2 is SAAADI in the germline V gene. This CDR3 is CASRVSGTSGGDTQYF. The CDR3 DNA reads TGCGCCAGCAGGGTGTCCGGGACTAGCGGGGGAGATACGCAGTATTTT.

This clone was seen repeatedly, ten times or more. The rearrangement links TRBV4-1 to TRBJ2-7; 10 nucleotides line up with TRBD2. Trimming cost V 1 base and J 4 bases; bases outside gene matches: 4. The CDR3 has 15 amino acids. The V gene's germline CDR1 is MGHRA and CDR2 YSYEKL. CDR3 bases: TGCGCCAGCAGCCAAGGGGGACTAGCGCTTTACGAGCAGTACTTC. Encoded protein: CASSQGGLALYEQYF.

This chain joins TRBV6-5 and TRBJ2-2; D perhaps matches TRBD2 (5 bases). The ends were cut back, 6 bases at V and 6 bases at J, with 17 bases in the middle. The CDR3 sequence is 15 residues long. The germline V gene has CDR1 MNHEY and CDR2 SVGAGI. The CDR3 DNA follows: TGTGCCAGCAGCCCCCCGGGCCAGAGGGCCGGGGAGCTGTTTTTT. Its translation is CASSPPGQRAGELFF.

The sample holds a few counts of this clone. This chain links TRBV15 with TRBJ2-7; D is ambiguous. The CDR3 is 14 residues long. Germline V CDR1 and CDR2: LNHNV, YYDKDF (reference sequence). The V gene lost 0 bases and the J gene lost 4 bases, with 10 bases spanning the gap. CDR3 DNA sequence: TGTGCCACCAGCAGAGAGAATTCAGTTTACGAGCAGTACTTC. It is translated as CATSRENSVYEQYF.

V is TRBV24-1 and J is TRBJ1-2; no definite D call. Germline V CDR1 and CDR2: KGHDR, SFDVKD. CDR3 length: 11 amino acids. Trimming removed 4 bases at V and 5 bases at J, with 4 bases between. The CDR3 region is CATSDQYGYTF. CDR3 coding DNA: TGTGCCACCAGTGACCAGTATGGCTACACCTTC.

The V call is TRBV5-4, the J call TRBJ2-1, with 13 bases identical to TRBD2. Per germline, CDR1 SGHNT and CDR2 YYREEE (reference sequence). V lost 0 bases to trimming and J lost 10 bases; unmatched junction nucleotides: 7. The CDR3 sequence is 16 residues long. The CDR3 reads CASSLVGRLAGGEQFF. For the CDR3, the DNA is TGTGCCAGCAGCTTGGTGGGGCGACTAGCGGGAGGCGAGCAGTTCTTC.

The chain uses TRBV5-6 and TRBJ2-2; possible D gene TRBD2, 6 bases. CDR1 and CDR2 (germline): SGHDT, YYEEEE. The CDR3 is 17 residues long. The V end was cut by 4 bases, the J end by 4 bases, with 20 bases between. The CDR3: CASSRLGWQGGTGELFF. CDR3 sequence (DNA): TGTGCCAGCAGCCGCCTGGGATGGCAGGGAGGCACCGGGGAGCTGTTTTTT. The variable domain in full, completed from reference TRBV5-6 and TRBJ2-2, reads DAGVTQSPTHLIKTRGQQVTLRCSPKSGHDTVSWYQQALGQGPQFIFQYYEEEERQRGNFPDRFSGHQFPNYSSELNVNALLLGDSALYLCASSRLGWQGGTGELFFGEGSRLTVL.

The rearrangement joins TRBV5-1 to TRBJ2-2; TRBD2 agrees at 8 bases. V was pared by 1 base and J by 8 bases, with 7 bases of the junction left unmatched. Germline loops: CDR1 SGHRS, CDR2 YFSETQ. The CDR3 runs 15 residues. The CDR3 loop is CASSLPAGGSGELFF. CDR3 sequence (DNA): TGCGCCAGCAGCTTGCCCGCGGGGGGCTCGGGGGAGCTGTTTTTT. Full variable domain (remainder filled in from reference TRBV5-1 and TRBJ2-2): KAGVTQTPRYLIKTRGQQVTLSCSPISGHRSVSWYQQTPGQGLQFLFEYFSETQRNKGNFPGRFSGRQFSNSRSEMNVSTLELGDSALYLCASSLPAGGSGELFFGEGSRLTVL.

This clone was observed a few times. J is TRBJ2-7 and V is TRBV11-3, with TRBD2 identical over 10 bases. There are 15 residues in the CDR3. Germline loops: CDR1 SGHNT, CDR2 YENEEA. Losses at the gene ends were 5 bases for V and 5 bases for J; bases not matched to a gene: 9. CDR3 DNA: TGTGCCAGCAGCCTAGGGACTAGCGAACTTAACGAGCAGTACTTC. Translation gives CASSLGTSELNEQYF.

The chain recombines TRBV10-3 with TRBJ1-5; D remains ambiguous. V dropped 6 bases and J dropped 5 bases, with 17 bases sitting between them. CDR1 is ENHRY and CDR2 is SYGVKD in the germline V gene. The CDR3 has 15 amino acids. CDR3 residues: CAISPGGDGDQPQHF. In nucleotides, the CDR3 is TGTGCCATCAGCCCGGGAGGAGATGGTGATCAGCCCCAGCATTTT.

The chain is built from TRBV27 and TRBJ1-6; 9 nucleotides match TRBD1. CDR1 and CDR2 from the germline V gene are MNHEY and SMNVEV (reference sequence). The CDR3 sequence is 15 residues long. J lost 5 bases, V lost 4 bases, and 3 bases had no gene match. CDR3 loop: CASSWTGEHNSPLHF. DNA for the CDR3: TGTGCCAGCAGTTGGACAGGGGAACATAATTCACCCCTCCACTTT.

This chain uses TRBV3-1 (or the pseudogene TRBV3-2) with TRBJ2-3, with 12 bases aligning to TRBD2. The CDR3 sequence is 17 residues long. CDR1 is LGHDT, CDR2 YNNKEL, per germline (reference sequence). Trimming removed 6 bases from V and 1 base from J; junction bases left unmatched: 8. For the CDR3, the DNA is TGTGCCAGCAGTCCCAGCGGACTAGCGGGACGCACAGATACGCAGTATTTT. It translates to CASSPSGLAGRTDTQYF.

V usage is TRBV5-4 and J usage is TRBJ1-1; D call uncertain. CDR3 size: 15 residues. CDR1 is SGHNT, CDR2 YYREEE, per germline (reference sequence). V was shortened by 0 bases and J by 0 bases, with 9 bases between the two germline ends. In DNA form, the CDR3 reads TGTGCCAGCAGCTTGGAGGCCAGGATGAACACTGAAGCTTTCTTT. Protein sequence: CASSLEARMNTEAFF.

The CDR3 nucleotides are TGTGCCAGCCACGAGCAGACGGGAAACTATGGCTACACCTTC. Translation: CASHEQTGNYGYTF. The chain couples TRBV28 to TRBJ1-2; no clear D. Deletions cut 8 bases from V and 2 bases from J, with 15 bases between. Germline V gene lookup returns CDR1 MDHEN and CDR2 SYDVKM. The length of the CDR3 is 14 residues.

This clone was counted only a few times. The rearrangement links TRBV28 to TRBJ1-5; 7 nucleotides line up with TRBD1. The CDR3 runs 15 residues. Per the germline V gene, CDR1 is MDHEN and CDR2 is SYDVKM. The V and J ends lost 1 base and 5 bases, in that order; junction bases with no gene match: 5. The CDR3, as DNA: TGTGCCAGCAGTTTATTTCCAGACAGGGATCAGCCCCAGCATTTT. It yields the protein CASSLFPDRDQPQHF.

In this sample, this clone turned up a few times. The chain employs TRBV28 and TRBJ1-5; D is undetermined. The CDR3 length is 12 residues. The V gene's germline CDR1 is MDHEN and CDR2 SYDVKM. Trimming stripped 11 bases from V and 4 bases from J, with 12 bases between. For the CDR3, the DNA is TGTGCCTGCGTTGAGGGTAATCAGCCCCAGCATTTT. It is translated as CACVEGNQPQHF.

The chain recombines TRBV10-3 with TRBJ1-3, with D perhaps TRBD1 (6 bases). Trimming took off 6 bases at V and 0 bases at J, with 12 bases between the two ends. Germline V gene sequence: CDR1 ENHRY, CDR2 SYGVKD. CDR3 length equals 15 residues. DNA for the CDR3: TGTGCCATCAGCGAAGGGACACTCTCTGGAAACACCATATATTTT. Its translation: CAISEGTLSGNTIYF.

The chain carries TRBV4-1 and TRBJ2-1; TRBD2 is a possible D gene (6 bases). The germline V and J ends were trimmed by 4 bases and 0 bases, with 7 bases remaining between them. The germline CDR1 and CDR2 sequences are MGHRA and YSYEKL. This CDR3 has 14 residues. CDR3 region: CASSRGDSYNEQFF. CDR3 in DNA: TGCGCCAGCAGCCGGGGGGACTCCTACAATGAGCAGTTCTTC.